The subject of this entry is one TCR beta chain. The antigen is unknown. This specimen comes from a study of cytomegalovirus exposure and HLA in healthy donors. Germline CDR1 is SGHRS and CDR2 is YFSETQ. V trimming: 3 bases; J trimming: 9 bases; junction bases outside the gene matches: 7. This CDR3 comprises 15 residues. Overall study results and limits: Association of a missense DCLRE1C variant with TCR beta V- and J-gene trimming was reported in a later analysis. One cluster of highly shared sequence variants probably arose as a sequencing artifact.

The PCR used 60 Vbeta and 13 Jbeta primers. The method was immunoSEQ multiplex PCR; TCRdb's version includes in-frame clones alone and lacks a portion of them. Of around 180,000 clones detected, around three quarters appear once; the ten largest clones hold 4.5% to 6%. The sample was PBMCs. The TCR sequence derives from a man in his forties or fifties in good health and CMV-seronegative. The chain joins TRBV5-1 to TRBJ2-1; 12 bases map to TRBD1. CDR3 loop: CASSSSGQGAVEQFF. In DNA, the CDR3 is TGCGCCAGCAGCTCCTCGGGACAGGGGGCTGTTGAGCAGTTCTTC.